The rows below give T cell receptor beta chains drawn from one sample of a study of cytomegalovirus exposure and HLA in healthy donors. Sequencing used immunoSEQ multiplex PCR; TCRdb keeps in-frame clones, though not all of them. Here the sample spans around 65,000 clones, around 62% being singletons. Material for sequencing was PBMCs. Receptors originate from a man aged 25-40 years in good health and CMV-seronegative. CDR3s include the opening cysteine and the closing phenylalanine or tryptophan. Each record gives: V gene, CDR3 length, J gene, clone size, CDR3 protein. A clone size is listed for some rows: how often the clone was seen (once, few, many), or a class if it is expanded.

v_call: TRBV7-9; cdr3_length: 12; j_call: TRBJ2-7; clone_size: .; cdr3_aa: CASSLDSSGQYF
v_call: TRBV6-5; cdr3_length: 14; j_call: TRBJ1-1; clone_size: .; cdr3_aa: CASSYSTGGLEAFF
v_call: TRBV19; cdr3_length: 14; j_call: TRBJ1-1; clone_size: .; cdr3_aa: CASSISGLTTEAFF
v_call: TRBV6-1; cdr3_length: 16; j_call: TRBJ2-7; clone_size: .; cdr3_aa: CASSEWFGQGLYEQYF
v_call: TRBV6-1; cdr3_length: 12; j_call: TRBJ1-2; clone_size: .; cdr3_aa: CASSEVGEGYTF
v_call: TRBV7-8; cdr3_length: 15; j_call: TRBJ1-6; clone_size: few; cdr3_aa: CASSPEGGGGSPLHF
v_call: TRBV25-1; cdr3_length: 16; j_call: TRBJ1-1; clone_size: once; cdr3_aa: CASSEWGDRVNTEAFF
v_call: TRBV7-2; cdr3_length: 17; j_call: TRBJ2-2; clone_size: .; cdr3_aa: CASSLVAGLLNTGELFF
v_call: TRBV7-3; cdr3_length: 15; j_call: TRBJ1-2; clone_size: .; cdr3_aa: CASSLGPGTVSTYTF
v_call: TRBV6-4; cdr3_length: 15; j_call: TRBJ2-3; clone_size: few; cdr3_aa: CASSLFGGEGDTQYF
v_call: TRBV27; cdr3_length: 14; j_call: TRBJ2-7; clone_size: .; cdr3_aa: CASSVRTGDYEQYF
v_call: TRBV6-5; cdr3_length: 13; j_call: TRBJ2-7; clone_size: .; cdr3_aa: CASSPGGLYEQYF
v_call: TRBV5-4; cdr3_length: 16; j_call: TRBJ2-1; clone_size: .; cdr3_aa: CASSVDLAGGRDEQFF
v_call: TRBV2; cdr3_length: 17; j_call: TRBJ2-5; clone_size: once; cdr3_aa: CASSRTPGDEFEETQYF
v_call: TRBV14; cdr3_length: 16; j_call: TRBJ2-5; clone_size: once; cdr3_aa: CASSHFAGASVETQYF
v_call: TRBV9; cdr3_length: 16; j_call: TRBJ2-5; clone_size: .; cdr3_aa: CASSEAETGGAETQYF
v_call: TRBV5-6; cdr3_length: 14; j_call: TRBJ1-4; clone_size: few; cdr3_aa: CASSLGQDNEKLFF
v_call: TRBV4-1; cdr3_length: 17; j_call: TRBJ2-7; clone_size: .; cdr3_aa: CASSQVAPGQNSYEQYF